A selection of T cell receptor beta chains follows, all from one sample in a study of naive CD8 T cells in extremely preterm neonates. Produced via immunoSEQ multiplex PCR; TCRdb's table is partial and in-frame only. Of fewer than 6,500 clones listed, about 98% were seen once; the top ten hold 1% to 1.5%. Input material: naive CD8+ T cells from blood. These receptors were obtained from a human donor in good health. The CDR3 runs from the conserved cysteine through the conserved F or W. The order of the fields is clone size, D gene, J gene, V gene, CDR3 protein, CDR3 DNA. A D gene is named only where the DNA matches it firmly. Expanded clones get a size class; other rows say once, few or many, or leave the size out.

NA NA TRBJ1-2 TRBV28 CASSLTTASSGYTF TGTGCCAGCAGTTTAACGACAGCAAGTTCAGGCTACACCTTC
NA TRBD1 TRBJ2-1 TRBV4-1 CASSQDDRASYNEQFF TGCGCCAGCAGCCAAGATGACAGGGCATCCTACAATGAGCAGTTCTTC
NA TRBD2 TRBJ2-3 TRBV2 CASSEGSWGQTLAGGTDTQYF TGTGCCAGCAGTGAAGGGTCATGGGGTCAAACCCTAGCGGGAGGCACAGATACGCAGTATTTT
NA TRBD2 TRBJ2-1 TRBV28 CASSFRLAGVDEQFF TGTGCCAGCAGTTTTCGGCTAGCGGGAGTAGATGAGCAGTTCTTC
once TRBD2 TRBJ2-7 TRBV19 CASSTWTSGRDEQYF TGTGCCAGTAGTACCTGGACTAGCGGGAGGGACGAGCAGTACTTC
NA NA TRBJ2-3 TRBV28 CASRPQGTDTQYF TGTGCCAGCAGACCCCAGGGCACAGATACGCAGTATTTT
NA TRBD1 TRBJ2-7 TRBV27 CASSFTGQASYEQYF TGTGCCAGCAGTTTTACGGGACAGGCGTCCTACGAGCAGTACTTC
once NA TRBJ2-1 TRBV19 CASSISNYNEQFF TGTGCCAGTAGTATTTCTAACTACAATGAGCAGTTCTTC
NA NA TRBJ1-5 TRBV6-5 CASSYSAGNQPQHF TGTGCCAGCAGTTACTCCGCGGGTAATCAGCCCCAGCATTTT
NA NA TRBJ2-2 TRBV9 CASSVAGGLGGELFF TGTGCCAGCAGCGTAGCTGGAGGGCTGGGCGGGGAGCTGTTTTTT
NA TRBD2 TRBJ2-3 TRBV11-2 CASSLEASGRGGTDTQYF TGTGCCAGCAGCTTAGAGGCTAGCGGGAGGGGTGGCACAGATACGCAGTATTTT